The 16 T cell receptor beta chains presented below share a single source sample, sequenced in a study of technical replicates of blood from several donors. Repertoires were generated with immunoSEQ multiplex PCR, while TCRdb's copy carries only in-frame clones and drops some. The data contain tens of thousands of clones, roughly 94% of them seen just once; the ten biggest clones take up approximately 0.4%. Sequenced sample: T cells isolated from PBMCs. These receptors originate from a human donor in good health.

The gene calls are TRBV7-8 and TRBJ2-4; a weak D match, TRBD2 (6 bases). Per the germline V gene, CDR1 is SGHVS and CDR2 is FQNEAQ. The CDR3 loop spans 16 amino acids. V lost 0 bases, J lost 0 bases, and 9 bases lay in between. The CDR3 sequence is CASSLARDLAKNIQYF. The CDR3 nucleotides read TGTGCCAGCAGCTTAGCGCGGGACTTAGCCAAAAACATTCAGTACTTC.

The chain recombines TRBV20-1 with TRBJ2-5; possibly TRBD2 for D (6 bases). Germline CDR1 is DFQATT and CDR2 is SNEGSKA (reference sequence). V was shortened by 4 bases and J by 5 bases, with 8 bases between the two germline ends. The CDR3 sequence is 11 residues long. DNA of the CDR3: TGCAGTGCTACGGACTATGAGACCCAGTACTTC. It encodes CSATDYETQYF.

CDR3 DNA sequence: TGTGCCATCAGCCAAACAGGGATTAATGGCTACACCTTC. It specifies CAISQTGINGYTF. The rearrangement joins TRBV10-3 to TRBJ1-2; possibly TRBD1 for D (6 bases). The V and J ends lost 6 bases and 6 bases respectively, with 14 bases between them. Germline V gene lookup returns CDR1 ENHRY and CDR2 SYGVKD. The CDR3 covers 13 residues.

The genes are TRBV6-4 and TRBJ2-1; 10 positions agree with TRBD2. The germline V gene encodes CDR1 MRHNA and CDR2 SNTAGT. The CDR3 runs 19 residues. The V gene end was trimmed by 11 bases and the J gene end by 4 bases; junction bases not matched to a gene: 23. Written as DNA, the CDR3 is TGTGCCGGCCCCCGGGACAGGTGGTTTGGACTAGCGGTTTACAATGAGCAGTTCTTC. Amino acids: CAGPRDRWFGLAVYNEQFF.

The count of this clone is one. Different DNA sequences within this sample yield the same CDR3. The chain has TRBV30 and TRBJ1-2; D ambiguous. Trimming took off 5 bases at V and 2 bases at J, with 6 bases between the two ends. CDR1 is GTSNPN and CDR2 is SVGIG in the germline V gene (reference sequence). This CDR3 has 11 amino acids. The CDR3 nucleotides read TGTGCCTGGTCTAGGAACTATGGCTACACCTTC. The encoded protein is CAWSRNYGYTF.

The chain uses TRBV7-9 and TRBJ2-5; D remains ambiguous. The CDR3 is made up of 13 amino acids. The V gene lost 5 bases and the J gene lost 5 bases, with 12 bases spanning the gap. The germline CDR1 and CDR2 sequences are SEHNR and FQNEAQ (reference sequence). The DNA for the CDR3 is TGTGCCAGCAGCCCGCTTCCTATGGAGACCCAGTACTTC. It encodes CASSPLPMETQYF. Full variable domain (rest looked up from reference TRBV7-9 and TRBJ2-5): DTGVSQNPRHKITKRGQNVTFRCDPISEHNRLYWYRQTLGQGPEFLTYFQNEAQLEKSRLLSDRFSAERPKGSFSTLEIQRTEQGDSAMYLCASSPLPMETQYFGPGTRLLVL.

J is TRBJ1-6 and V is TRBV2; TRBD1 matches at 9 bases. The CDR3 loop spans 16 amino acids. CDR1 and CDR2 (germline): SNHLY, FYNNEI. The J segment lost 12 bases and the V segment lost 8 bases, leaving 17 bases of the junction unmatched. The CDR3 DNA reads TGTGCCAGCGTTTCCGGGACAGGGACCGTCGGTAGACCCCTCCACTTT. It encodes CASVSGTGTVGRPLHF.

This chain joins TRBV9 and TRBJ1-3, with TRBD1 matching over 8 bases. V lost 5 bases and J lost 6; bases outside the gene matches: 7. This CDR3 region has 14 residues. The germline CDR1 and CDR2 sequences are SGDLS and YYNGEE. This CDR3 is CASRGQGIENTIYF. In DNA, the CDR3 is TGTGCCAGCAGAGGACAGGGTATAGAAAACACCATATATTTT.

The CDR3 protein is CASSLGTKYEQYF. The CDR3 bases are TGTGCCAGCAGCTTAGGGACAAAATACGAGCAGTACTTC. V gene TRBV7-2 combines with J gene TRBJ2-7, with D possibly matching TRBD1 (5 bases). Germline CDR1 SGHTA, CDR2 FQGNSA. The germline V and J ends were trimmed by 1 base and 4 bases, with 8 bases remaining between them. This CDR3 region has 13 residues.

The chain combines TRBV15 with TRBJ1-1; D unclear. Germline-derived CDR1 and CDR2 are LNHNV and YYDKDF (reference sequence). The CDR3 is 14 residues long. V was shortened by 2 bases and J by 2 bases, with 9 bases between the two germline ends. CDR3 in amino acids: CATSRFGQNTEAFF. CDR3 DNA sequence: TGTGCCACCAGCAGATTCGGTCAAAACACTGAAGCTTTCTTT.

J is TRBJ2-3 and V is TRBV5-8, with 7 bases aligning to TRBD2. V shed 6 bases, J shed 2 bases, and the junction held 6 bases outside the gene matches. This CDR3 comprises 14 residues. Germline assignment: CDR1 SGHTS and CDR2 YDEGEE. This CDR3 is CASIFRGVTDTQYF. CDR3 in DNA: TGTGCCAGCATATTTCGGGGGGTCACAGATACGCAGTATTTT.

This clone was recorded only once. This chain joins TRBV13 and TRBJ1-5, with D perhaps TRBD1 (5 bases). The CDR3 extends over 14 amino acids. Looked up from germline, CDR1 is PRHDT and CDR2 is FYEKMQ (reference sequence). Deletions cut 0 bases from V and 4 bases from J, with 7 bases between. DNA of the CDR3: TGTGCCAGCAGCTTAGGACAGGCAAATCAGCCCCAGCATTTT. Encoded protein: CASSLGQANQPQHF.

The chain is built from TRBV28 and TRBJ2-3; D remains ambiguous. CDR3 length: 12 amino acids. Germline-derived CDR1 and CDR2 are MDHEN and SYDVKM. V was pared by 4 bases and J by 3 bases, with 5 bases between. The CDR3 sequence: CASSSPTDTQYF. In DNA form, the CDR3 reads TGTGCCAGCAGTTCCCCAACAGATACGCAGTATTTT. Complete variable domain (other parts from reference TRBV28 and TRBJ2-3): DVKVTQSSRYLVKRTGEKVFLECVQDMDHENMFWYRQDPGLGLRLIYFSYDVKMKEKGDIPEGYSVSREKKERFSLILESASTNQTSMYLCASSSPTDTQYFGPGTRLTVL.

The V gene is TRBV7-9, the J gene TRBJ1-4; D possibly corresponds to TRBD1 (5 bases). This CDR3 contains 16 residues. Trimming took off 0 bases at V and 8 bases at J, with 16 bases between the two ends. Germline loops: CDR1 SEHNR, CDR2 FQNEAQ (reference sequence). The CDR3 is CASSLAGGRGREKLFF. The CDR3 nucleotides are TGTGCCAGCAGCTTAGCGGGGGGACGGGGGAGAGAAAAACTGTTTTTT.

The chain combines TRBV19 with TRBJ2-1; D is uncertain. V dropped 4 bases and J dropped 0 bases, with 10 bases sitting between them. From germline, CDR1 is LNHDA and CDR2 SQIVND (reference sequence). The CDR3 contains 15 residues. As DNA, the CDR3 is TGTGCCAGTAGTAATACGATGAGCTCCTACAATGAGCAGTTCTTC. Amino acid sequence: CASSNTMSSYNEQFF.

The gene calls are TRBV10-3 and TRBJ2-7, with 7 bases lining up with TRBD1. CDR1 is ENHRY and CDR2 is SYGVKD in the germline V gene. The V segment lost 9 bases and the J segment 0 bases; nucleotides outside the gene matches: 8. This CDR3 has 14 residues. The CDR3 protein is CAINRDSNSYEQYF. The CDR3 region has the DNA TGTGCCATAAACCGGGACAGTAACTCCTACGAGCAGTACTTC.